The 17 T cell receptor beta chains presented below share a single source sample, sequenced in a study of Ad26.COV2.S vaccination and SARS-CoV-2 variants. TCRdb's table, derived via immunoSEQ multiplex PCR, lists solely in-frame clones and lacks some. Among about 400,000 clones listed, around 89% were seen once. Treatment specified: 15 to 20 received Ad26.COV2.S at low or high dose, single or two shots; several received placebo; per-sample allocation not given. On day 63 after the first injection, vaccine and placebo recipients gave samples. The specimen comprised peripheral blood, sampled in a trial of Ad26.COV2.S vaccine versus placebo. These receptors were obtained from a person between 18 and 65 years old who received the Ad26.COV2.S COVID-19 vaccine or a placebo.

The genes are TRBV29-1 and TRBJ2-3; 9 nucleotides match TRBD1. CDR3 length equals 13 residues. CDR1 SQVTM and CDR2 ANQGSEA come from the germline V gene. The V and J ends lost 4 bases and 7 bases, in that order; junction bases with no gene match: 6. The CDR3 sequence: CSVVLQGANTQYF. The DNA for the CDR3 is TGCAGCGTTGTCCTACAGGGGGCGAATACGCAGTATTTT.

The chain couples TRBV5-1 to TRBJ2-5; TRBD2 matches 11 bases. The V gene's germline CDR1 is SGHRS and CDR2 YFSETQ. Trimming at V came to 5 bases and at J to 3 bases, leaving 3 bases not matched to a gene. There are 14 residues in the CDR3. Here the CDR3 reads CASRTSGAEETQYF. The CDR3 DNA reads as TGCGCCAGCAGGACTAGCGGGGCGGAAGAGACCCAGTACTTC. The entire variable domain, with the rest obtained from reference TRBV5-1 and TRBJ2-5, is as follows: KAGVTQTPRYLIKTRGQQVTLSCSPISGHRSVSWYQQTPGQGLQFLFEYFSETQRNKGNFPGRFSGRQFSNSRSEMNVSTLELGDSALYLCASRTSGAEETQYFGPGTRLLVL.

The CDR3 bases are TGTGCCAGCAGCCCCCAGGGAGACGAGACCCAGTACTTC. Protein sequence: CASSPQGDETQYF. The gene calls are TRBV12-3 or TRBV12-4 and TRBJ2-5, with D possibly called TRBD1 or TRBD2 (5 bases each). V was clipped by 6 bases and J by 5 bases, with 13 bases between them. This CDR3 comprises 13 residues.

The chain joins TRBV11-2 to TRBJ2-3, with 15 positions matching TRBD2. The CDR3 is 18 residues long. CDR1 is SGHAT and CDR2 is FQNNGV in the germline V gene. Trimming took 5 bases from V and 0 from J; bases not matched to a gene: 6. The CDR3 loop is CASSPGTSGGPSTDTQYF. The CDR3 region has the DNA TGTGCCAGCAGCCCCGGGACTAGCGGGGGGCCTAGCACAGATACGCAGTATTTT.

V and J are TRBV29-1 and TRBJ1-2, with TRBD1 matching 8 bases. There are 16 residues in the CDR3. Germline V gene sequence: CDR1 SQVTM, CDR2 ANQGSEA. Germline trimming cut 4 bases from V and 5 bases from J; bases unmatched to any gene: 15. CDR3 nucleotides: TGCAGCGTTGCTGCCTTGTTCGGGACAGGTAGTTATGGCTACACCTTC. Its translation is CSVAALFGTGSYGYTF. Supplemented by reference TRBV29-1 and TRBJ1-2, the full variable domain reads SAVISQKPSRDICQRGTSLTIQCQVDSQVTMMFWYRQQPGQSLTLIATANQGSEATYESGFVIDKFPISRPNLTFSTLTVSNMSPEDSSIYLCSVAALFGTGSYGYTFGSGTRLTVV.

This chain uses TRBV27 with TRBJ2-1; 9 bases agree with TRBD1. The germline CDR1 and CDR2 sequences are MNHEY and SMNVEV (reference sequence). V lost 6 bases to trimming and J lost 4 bases; unmatched junction nucleotides: 10. The CDR3 spans 16 residues. DNA for the CDR3: TGTGCCAGCAGATCCTACGGGACAGGGAATTACAATGAGCAGTTCTTC. Amino acids: CASRSYGTGNYNEQFF.

This rearrangement joins TRBV5-6 to TRBJ2-5, with D tentatively TRBD2 (6 bases). The germline gives CDR1 SGHDT, CDR2 YYEEEE. The CDR3 runs to 15 residues. V lost 1 base and J 4 bases, leaving 14 bases between the germline ends. CDR3 DNA: TGTGCCAGCAGCTTGCGCTTTACGGGGGTAGAGACCCAGTACTTC. It codes for CASSLRFTGVETQYF.

This clone is a singleton in its sample. V gene TRBV4-1 combines with J gene TRBJ2-7; D call uncertain. This CDR3 region has 14 residues. The V end lost 1 base, the J end lost 6 bases, and 13 bases lay between the germline ends. The germline V gene has CDR1 MGHRA and CDR2 YSYEKL. CDR3 region: CASSQVRASSEQYF. CDR3 DNA sequence: TGCGCCAGCAGCCAAGTCCGGGCGAGTTCCGAGCAGTACTTC.

This rearrangement joins TRBV5-1 to TRBJ1-2, with D possibly being TRBD1 (5 bases). Trimming pared 3 bases from V and 8 bases from J, leaving 17 bases between. The CDR3 is made up of 14 amino acids. The germline V gene has CDR1 SGHRS and CDR2 YFSETQ. CDR3 sequence (DNA): TGCGCCAGCAGCTCGGATCTGGGGGAAGGAGGCTACACCTTC. It yields the protein CASSSDLGEGGYTF.

The chain joins TRBV28 to TRBJ1-2, with D possibly TRBD1 on 6 matching bases. Germline values: CDR1 MDHEN, CDR2 SYDVKM. The CDR3 spans 15 residues. V was trimmed by 5 bases and J by 3 bases, leaving 16 bases between them. The CDR3 loop reads CASSPPQDSYYGYTF. The CDR3 DNA is TGTGCCAGCAGTCCGCCTCAGGACAGTTACTATGGCTACACCTTC.

The J gene is TRBJ2-7, the V gene TRBV7-9; D is possibly TRBD1 (6 bases). Germline V gene lookup returns CDR1 SEHNR and CDR2 FQNEAQ (reference sequence). The CDR3 is 15 amino acids. With 0 bases removed from V and 6 bases from J, the gap between germline ends came to 15 bases. CDR3 region: CASSLAGQGSGEQYF. The DNA for the CDR3 is TGTGCCAGCAGCTTAGCGGGGCAGGGGTCGGGCGAGCAGTACTTC.

The CDR3 loop reads CASSTFYEQYF. CDR3 DNA: TGTGCCAGCAGCACCTTTTACGAGCAGTACTTC. This chain joins TRBV6-2 or TRBV6-3 and TRBJ2-7; D ambiguous. Germline assignment: CDR1 MNHEY and CDR2 SVGEGT. The V end lost 6 bases, the J end lost 4 bases, and 7 bases lay between the germline ends. The CDR3 covers 11 residues.

The chain carries TRBV6-2 or TRBV6-3 and TRBJ1-4, with 7 positions matching TRBD1. V shed 4 bases and J 8 bases; nucleotides not matched to a gene: 10. CDR3 length: 15 residues. From germline, CDR1 is MNHEY and CDR2 SVGEGT. The DNA for the CDR3 is TGTGCCAGCAGTTCCCCGACGGGACAGACAGAAAAACTGTTTTTT. Translated, it gives CASSSPTGQTEKLFF.

The sample holds a few counts of this clone. The rearrangement links TRBV4-3 to TRBJ2-3; tentatively, D is TRBD2 (6 bases). CDR3 length: 16 amino acids. Trimming took off 0 bases at V and 4 bases at J, with 14 bases between the two ends. Germline V gives CDR1 LGHNA, CDR2 YSLEER. The DNA for the CDR3 is TGCGCCAGCAGCCAAGATGGGCTGGCTAGCGCAGATACGCAGTATTTT. Residues: CASSQDGLASADTQYF.

The rearrangement links TRBV19 to TRBJ2-5; D may be TRBD1 (6 bases). The germline CDR1 and CDR2 sequences are LNHDA and SQIVND (reference sequence). V lost 6 bases and J lost 0, with 14 bases in between. The CDR3 runs 15 residues. The CDR3 DNA reads TGTGCCAGTAGGGACCGAGGGACACACCAAGAGACCCAGTACTTC. It encodes CASRDRGTHQETQYF. The full variable domain, with the rest looked up from reference TRBV19 and TRBJ2-5, is DGGITQSPKYLFRKEGQNVTLSCEQNLNHDAMYWYRQDPGQGLRLIYYSQIVNDFQKGDIAEGYSVSREKKESFPLTVTSAQKNPTAFYLCASRDRGTHQETQYFGPGTRLLVL.

The chain links TRBV19 to TRBJ1-1; D is uncertain. Germline V gives CDR1 LNHDA, CDR2 SQIVND (reference sequence). V lost 5 bases to trimming and J lost 3 bases, with 10 bases between them. The CDR3 loop spans 13 amino acids. For the CDR3, the DNA is TGTGCCAGTAGTGTCCCTTGGGACACTGAAGCTTTCTTT. Translating gives CASSVPWDTEAFF.

This rearrangement joins TRBV28 to TRBJ1-5; weak D call: TRBD1 (5 bases). The CDR3 has 19 amino acids. Germline CDR1 and CDR2: MDHEN and SYDVKM. V was pared by 3 bases and J by 5 bases, with 26 bases between. In DNA, the CDR3 is TGTGCCAGCAGTTTTTTCTCGGATGGGGGGTCTGTGGCGGATCAGCCCCAGCATTTT. Amino acids: CASSFFSDGGSVADQPQHF.